The 24 T cell receptor beta chains given below trace back to one sample, sequenced in a study of blood T cells in healthy people across ages. Using a J-beta primer mix together with a sample-barcoded 5' primer, a second PCR was run for roughly 7 to 11 cycles. TCRdb fed the 5' RACE reads into MiXCR, producing one record per CDR3 protein. The sample has around 1,800,000 distinct CDR3 sequences; roughly two fifths are singletons. The sequenced sample was blood. These receptor sequences come from a human donor in good health.

This clonotype was observed once. J is TRBJ2-7 and V is TRBV20-1; tentatively, D is TRBD2 (6 bases). V was shortened by 4 bases and J by 1 base, with 11 bases between the two germline ends. The germline CDR1 and CDR2 sequences are DFQATT and SNEGSKA (reference sequence). The CDR3 covers 13 residues. The CDR3 region is CSAKQDYSYEQYF. The CDR3 DNA sequence: TGCAGTGCTAAGCAGGACTATTCCTACGAGCAGTACTTC.

This clonotype appeared a few times. The chain couples TRBV12-3 or TRBV12-4 to TRBJ2-1; no clear D gene. CDR3 length equals 15 residues. V was trimmed by 1 base and J by 4 bases, leaving 11 bases between them. The CDR3 spells CASSLVATEYNEQFF. The CDR3 coding sequence is TGTGCCAGCAGTTTAGTGGCGACGGAATACAATGAGCAGTTCTTC.

The rearrangement links TRBV20-1 to TRBJ2-1; TRBD2 might be the D (5 bases). The CDR3 is 14 residues long. The V gene lost 5 bases and the J gene lost 8 bases, with 19 bases spanning the gap. The V gene's germline CDR1 is DFQATT and CDR2 SNEGSKA (reference sequence). CDR3 sequence: CSAAPGLAGDEQFF. CDR3 DNA: TGCAGTGCTGCCCCCGGGCTAGCTGGGGATGAGCAGTTCTTC.

The V and J genes are TRBV28 and TRBJ2-2, with 7 bases fitting TRBD1. CDR3 length equals 13 residues. Germline-derived CDR1 and CDR2 are MDHEN and SYDVKM. V lost 10 bases and J lost 5; bases outside the gene matches: 7. CDR3 sequence (DNA): TGTGCCACCACCGGGACAGAGACCGGGGAGCTGTTTTTT. Its protein is CATTGTETGELFF.

The CDR3 sequence: CASSLTRVVVSEQFF. The CDR3 coding sequence is TGTGCCAGCAGTTTAACCCGGGTGGTCGTGAGCGAGCAGTTCTTC. J is TRBJ2-1 and V is TRBV27; D remains unclear. The germline CDR1 and CDR2 sequences are MNHEY and SMNVEV (reference sequence). V was trimmed by 2 bases and J by 10 bases, leaving 18 bases between them. CDR3 length equals 15 residues.

This rearrangement joins TRBV7-9 to TRBJ2-1; D ambiguous. The germline V gene has CDR1 SEHNR and CDR2 FQNEAQ (reference sequence). The CDR3 has 14 residues. Trimming removed 5 bases at V and 1 base at J, with 9 bases between. The CDR3 here is CASSIISSYNEQFF. CDR3 nucleotide sequence: TGTGCCAGCAGCATCATCTCTTCCTACAATGAGCAGTTCTTC. Full variable domain (rest looked up from reference TRBV7-9 and TRBJ2-1): DTGVSQNPRHKITKRGQNVTFRCDPISEHNRLYWYRQTLGQGPEFLTYFQNEAQLEKSRLLSDRFSAERPKGSFSTLEIQRTEQGDSAMYLCASSIISSYNEQFFGPGTRLTVL.

V is TRBV5-1 and J is TRBJ1-6; possibly TRBD1 for D (5 bases). The germline CDR1 and CDR2 sequences are SGHRS and YFSETQ. CDR3 length: 15 amino acids. Trimming took off 0 bases at V and 8 bases at J, with 12 bases between the two ends. The CDR3 nucleotides are TGCGCCAGCAGCTTGGATGGGGCGGCCGATTCACCCCTCCACTTT. This translates into CASSLDGAADSPLHF.

This clonotype occurred a few times. CDR3 residues: CASSPGTDYEKLFF. The CDR3 DNA reads TGTGCCAGCAGCCCCGGGACAGACTATGAAAAACTGTTTTTT. The rearrangement uses TRBV7-3 and TRBJ1-4; 7 bases match TRBD1. This CDR3 comprises 14 residues. Per germline, CDR1 SGHTA and CDR2 FQGTGA. V shed 5 bases, J shed 6 bases, and the junction held 6 bases outside the gene matches.

The J gene is TRBJ2-1, the V gene TRBV5-5; TRBD1 matches at 7 bases. The length of the CDR3 is 14 residues. Trimming at V came to 4 bases and at J to 6 bases, leaving 7 bases not matched to a gene. The germline V gene has CDR1 SGHKS and CDR2 YYEKEE (reference sequence). In nucleotides, the CDR3 is TGTGCCAGCAGCAAAACGGGACAGAGCAATGAGCAGTTCTTC. Encoded protein: CASSKTGQSNEQFF.

This rearrangement joins TRBV4-3 to TRBJ2-5; 14 bases fit TRBD2. CDR3 size: 19 residues. CDR1 is LGHNA, CDR2 YSLEER, per germline. V lost 1 base, J lost 0 bases, and 7 bases stayed unmatched. CDR3: CASSQVLTSGGAHQETQYF. The CDR3 DNA reads as TGCGCCAGCAGCCAAGTTCTGACTAGCGGGGGGGCTCACCAAGAGACCCAGTACTTC.

The chain is built from TRBV5-1 and TRBJ2-7; D is unresolved. The germline V gene has CDR1 SGHRS and CDR2 YFSETQ. With 1 base removed from V and 3 bases from J, the gap between germline ends came to 14 bases. This CDR3 contains 15 residues. The chain's CDR3 is CASSLTYERSYEQYF. The CDR3 nucleotides are TGCGCCAGCAGCTTGACATATGAGAGAAGCTACGAGCAGTACTTC.

The rearrangement joins TRBV6-2 or TRBV6-3 to TRBJ2-5; D possibly uses TRBD1 or TRBD2 (5 bases each). Germline loops: CDR1 MNHEY, CDR2 SVGEGT. Trimming left V 0 bases short and J 4 bases short, with 9 bases between. This CDR3 has 14 amino acids. CDR3 DNA sequence: TGTGCCAGCAGTTACTCGAGGGGAGCAGAGACCCAGTACTTC. Protein product: CASSYSRGAETQYF.

V is TRBV7-3 and J is TRBJ1-2, with D tentatively TRBD1 (6 bases). The CDR3 has 14 residues. Germline CDR1 reads SGHTA; CDR2 reads FQGTGA. Trimming left V 6 bases short and J 8 bases short, with 19 bases between. CDR3 loop: CASSPVSRGYGYTF. CDR3 nucleotide sequence: TGTGCCAGCAGTCCAGTTAGCAGGGGCTACGGCTACACCTTC.

The chain combines TRBV3-1 with TRBJ2-2, with D hard to call. The ends were cut back, 0 bases at V and 1 base at J, with 12 bases in the middle. The CDR3 totals 17 residues. In germline, CDR1 is LGHDT, CDR2 YNNKEL (reference sequence). The CDR3 here is CASSQEKRQVNTGELFF. The CDR3 DNA sequence: TGTGCCAGCAGCCAAGAAAAGCGTCAGGTGAACACCGGGGAGCTGTTTTTT.

The chain recombines TRBV24-1 with TRBJ1-2; D may be TRBD1 (5 bases). V lost 5 bases, J lost 2 bases, and 8 bases lay in between. There are 13 residues in the CDR3. The germline CDR1 and CDR2 sequences are KGHDR and SFDVKD. CDR3 nucleotide sequence: TGTGCCACCAGTGTCGGGGACAACTATGGCTACACCTTC. It specifies CATSVGDNYGYTF.

The chain has TRBV7-2 and TRBJ2-3, with a possible D match to TRBD2 (7 bases). CDR1 is SGHTA, CDR2 FQGNSA, per germline. The CDR3 is made up of 17 amino acids. Between the trimmed V and J ends, which lost 1 base and 2 bases, there was a span of 16 bases. CDR3 loop: CASSLGPGGVNTDTQYF. For the CDR3, the DNA is TGTGCCAGCAGCTTAGGACCGGGGGGCGTTAACACAGATACGCAGTATTTT.

V gene TRBV15 combines with J gene TRBJ2-4; 8 nucleotides line up with TRBD1. V lost 9 bases to trimming and J lost 13 bases; unmatched junction nucleotides: 14. Germline loops: CDR1 LNHNV, CDR2 YYDKDF (reference sequence). The CDR3 runs 13 residues. The CDR3 sequence is CATGQGADNEQYF. DNA for the CDR3: TGTGCCACGGGCCAGGGGGCTGACAATGAGCAGTACTTC.

This sequence joins TRBV4-3 and TRBJ2-1; TRBD2 matches 11 bases. V gave up 0 bases and J gave up 15 bases; unmatched junction bases: 10. CDR1 and CDR2 from the germline V gene are LGHNA and YSLEER. This CDR3 is built from 15 residues. CDR3 amino acids: CASSQDPSGGWVLFF. CDR3 DNA: TGCGCCAGCAGCCAAGATCCTAGCGGGGGGTGGGTTTTGTTCTTC.

V is TRBV20-1 and J is TRBJ2-4, with 7 nucleotides matching TRBD2. The J call may be mistaken, given a closer DNA end match to TRBJ2-7. The CDR3 is made up of 14 amino acids. Looked up from germline, CDR1 is DFQATT and CDR2 is SNEGSKA (reference sequence). The CDR3 region has the DNA TGCAGTGCTAGTAGTCCTAGCGGAACCTACGAGCAGTACTTC. Amino acids: CSASSPSGTYEQYF.

This chain's CDR3 is CASSASPLQETQYF. The CDR3 DNA sequence: TGTGCCAGCAGTGCGTCTCCCCTCCAAGAGACCCAGTACTTC. The chain carries TRBV12-3 or TRBV12-4 and TRBJ2-5; D call uncertain. Trimming shortened V by 5 bases and J by 1 base, and 11 bases separated the two germline ends. The CDR3 covers 14 residues.

In nucleotides, the CDR3 is TGCAGCGTTGACGCGGCAGGAGGCTATGGCTACACCTTC. It translates to CSVDAAGGYGYTF. The J gene is TRBJ1-2, the V gene TRBV29-1; D remains unclear. Germline-derived CDR1 and CDR2 are SQVTM and ANQGSEA. The CDR3 contains 13 residues. V was clipped by 3 bases and J by 4 bases, with 12 bases between them. Complete variable domain (other parts from reference TRBV29-1 and TRBJ1-2): SAVISQKPSRDICQRGTSLTIQCQVDSQVTMMFWYRQQPGQSLTLIATANQGSEATYESGFVIDKFPISRPNLTFSTLTVSNMSPEDSSIYLCSVDAAGGYGYTFGSGTRLTVV.

There are many counts of this clonotype. The chain uses TRBV13 and TRBJ2-5; the match to TRBD1 covers 7 bases. The CDR3 runs 13 residues. In germline, CDR1 is PRHDT, CDR2 FYEKMQ (reference sequence). Germline trimming cut 2 bases from V and 11 bases from J; bases unmatched to any gene: 8. The CDR3: CASSLQGVGEQYF. The DNA of the CDR3 is TGTGCCAGCAGCTTACAGGGGGTTGGGGAGCAGTACTTC. The variable domain in full, completed from reference TRBV13 and TRBJ2-5, reads AAGVIQSPRHLIKEKRETATLKCYPIPRHDTVYWYQQGPGQDPQFLISFYEKMQSDKGSIPDRFSAQQFSDYHSELNMSSLELGDSALYFCASSLQGVGEQYFGPGTRLLVL.

Here the CDR3 reads CASSQGHSLGGYTF. The CDR3 nucleotides are TGTGCCAGCAGCCAAGGACATTCACTCGGTGGCTACACCTTC. This chain connects TRBV4-2 to TRBJ1-2; D is undetermined. With 1 base removed from V and 7 bases from J, the gap between germline ends came to 13 bases. Per the germline V gene, CDR1 is LGHNA and CDR2 is YNFKEQ. The CDR3 sequence is 14 residues long.

This clonotype was seen a few times. This chain connects TRBV7-2 to TRBJ2-1; 14 bases map to TRBD2. The CDR3 is 15 residues long. The germline gives CDR1 SGHTA, CDR2 FQGNSA. Germline trimming cut 5 bases from V and 8 bases from J; bases unmatched to any gene: 5. The CDR3 reads CASSPRTSGGHEQFF. In DNA form, the CDR3 reads TGTGCCAGCAGCCCCCGGACTAGCGGGGGGCATGAGCAGTTCTTC. Using reference TRBV7-2 and TRBJ2-1 for the parts outside the CDR3, the full variable domain is GAGVSQSPSNKVTEKGKDVELRCDPISGHTALYWYRQSLGQGLEFLIYFQGNSAPDKSGLPSDRFSAERTGGSVSTLTIQRTQQEDSAVYLCASSPRTSGGHEQFFGPGTRLTVL.